This is a list of T cell receptor beta chains from one sample in a study of T cells after posttransplantation cyclophosphamide. Data came from immunoSEQ multiplex PCR; TCRdb stores just in-frame clones and leaves some out. This sample includes about 12,000 clones with no singletons; its ten biggest clones take up 26%. Sequenced material: PBMCs, taken after allogeneic stem cell transplant with posttransplant cyclophosphamide. Receptors were obtained from a female patient aged 40-50 years who received an allogeneic stem cell transplant from a related donor, was CMV-positive, and had acute GVHD only. Some T cells may arise from the graft donor. The CDR3 runs from the conserved cysteine through the conserved F or W. D genes are given only for firm matches. Rows give clone size only sometimes, using once, few, many, or a class for an expanded clone.

j_call clone_size d_call v_call cdr3_nt cdr3_aa
TRBJ1-1 many TRBD1 TRBV5-6 TGTGCCAGCAGCTTGGAAGGGACAGGGTTTTCGACTGAAGCTTTCTTT CASSLEGTGFSTEAFF
TRBJ2-5 many . TRBV5-1 TGCGCCAGCAGGACTAGTGGGGTTGAGACCCAGTACTTC CASRTSGVETQYF
TRBJ1-5 many TRBD1 TRBV19 TGTGCCAGTAGCAGACGACAGGGTGGTCAGCCCCAGCATTTT CASSRRQGGQPQHF
TRBJ1-2 many . TRBV11-2 TGTGCCAGCAGCTTTTGGGGGGGGAATGGCTACACCTTC CASSFWGGNGYTF
TRBJ1-1 many TRBD1 TRBV7-9 TGTGCCAGCAGCCGGGACAGGAACACTGAAGCTTTCTTT CASSRDRNTEAFF
TRBJ2-1 many TRBD2 TRBV19 TGTGCCAGCCTTAGCGGGCCCGGATACAATGAGCAGTTCTTC CASLSGPGYNEQFF
TRBJ1-2 . . TRBV11-3 TGTGCCAGCAGCTTAGTGGTCTCGGACAGATCTAACTATGGCTACACCTTC CASSLVVSDRSNYGYTF
TRBJ2-5 few . TRBV21-1 TGTGCCATAATGGGTTGGGGCCGATGGATTTACCAAGAGACCCAGTACTTC CAIMGWGRWIYQETQYF
TRBJ2-7 . . TRBV27 TGTGCCAGCAGTTCAGGACAGAGCGTCTACGAGCAGTACTTC CASSSGQSVYEQYF
TRBJ1-2 many TRBD1 TRBV7-8 TGTGCCAGCGGACAGGACAACTATGGCTACACCTTC CASGQDNYGYTF
TRBJ2-3 many TRBD2 TRBV7-3 TGTGCCAGCAGCTTAGCCTCTAGCGGGAGTTCGGATACGCAGTATTTT CASSLASSGSSDTQYF
TRBJ2-5 many . TRBV5-5 TGTGCCAGCAGTTCGGACAGCTTGGAGACCCAGTACTTC CASSSDSLETQYF
TRBJ2-1 many . TRBV6-5 TGTGCCAGCAGTTACTCGAAGCAGGGTTCCTACAATGAGCAGTTCTTC CASSYSKQGSYNEQFF
TRBJ2-3 . TRBD1 TRBV5-4 TGTGCCAGCAGCTGGACAGGGCCTCAGTCAGATACGCAGTATTTT CASSWTGPQSDTQYF
TRBJ2-3 many . TRBV9 TGTGCCAGCAGCGTAGGATTGGTAGGGGGGCAGTATTTT CASSVGLVGGQYF
TRBJ2-2 few . TRBV19 TGTGCCATATCGGAGGACACCGGGGAGCTGTTTTTT CAISEDTGELFF
TRBJ2-1 many TRBD1 TRBV7-9 TGTGCCAGCAGCTTGGGGACAGGGCCCTACAATGAGCAGTTCTTC CASSLGTGPYNEQFF
TRBJ2-3 many TRBD2 TRBV4-3 TGCGCCAGCAGCCATTTCACTCCGGGACTAGCGGGAGGACCGGATACGCAGTATTTT CASSHFTPGLAGGPDTQYF
TRBJ2-5 few . TRBV10-3 TGTGCCATCAGAAACGAGAAGACCCAGTACTTC CAIRNEKTQYF
TRBJ1-1 . . TRBV29-1 TGCAGCGTTGAACTGCAGGGCGTAGAAGCTTTCTTT CSVELQGVEAFF
TRBJ2-2 many . TRBV6-6 TGTGCCACCAGACGGGGTCAGATTTCCGGGGAGCTGTTTTTT CATRRGQISGELFF
TRBJ1-1 many . TRBV5-8 TGTGCCAGCAGCTTGTTAGGGGGTTCGACTGAAGCTTTCTTT CASSLLGGSTEAFF
TRBJ2-1 many TRBD2 TRBV13 TGTGCCAGCAGCGGGGGACTAGCGGGTTTCAATGAGCAGTTCTTC CASSGGLAGFNEQFF
TRBJ2-5 many . TRBV20-1 TGCAGTGCTAGCAGGGAAGAGACCCAGTACTTC CSASREETQYF
TRBJ2-1 large TRBD2 TRBV13 TGTGCCAGCAGCTTTAGCGAGCGGGAGTACGATGAGCAGTTCTTC CASSFSEREYDEQFF
TRBJ2-2 many . TRBV19 TGTGCCAGTATTTGGCAGAACACCGGGGAGCTGTTTTTT CASIWQNTGELFF
TRBJ1-5 many TRBD1 TRBV12-5 TGTGCTAGTGGTCCTGACAGGGGCACCCAGGTGGGGTCTCAGCCCCAGCATTTT CASGPDRGTQVGSQPQHF
TRBJ1-5 many TRBD1 TRBV7-7 TGTGCTAGCAGCTGGCGGACAGGGGTGAGTAGCAATCAGCCCCAGCATTTT CASSWRTGVSSNQPQHF
TRBJ1-2 many TRBD1 TRBV18 TGTGCCAGCTCACCAGGACAGGAAGACTATGGCTACACCTTC CASSPGQEDYGYTF
TRBJ2-1 . . TRBV9 TGTGCCAGCAGCGATGCCGTGGGCCACAATGAGCAGTTCTTC CASSDAVGHNEQFF
TRBJ2-1 many TRBD1 TRBV5-6 TGTGCCAGCAGCTTGGGGGGACAGGGGGCAGGCAATGAGCAGTTCTTC CASSLGGQGAGNEQFF
TRBJ1-6 many . TRBV2 TGTGCCAGCAAACAGAGCTCCTATAATTCACCCCTCCACTTT CASKQSSYNSPLHF
TRBJ2-2 many . TRBV29-1 TGCAGCGTTGATAGGAACACCGGGGAGCTGTTTTTT CSVDRNTGELFF
TRBJ1-4 many . TRBV19 TGTGCCAGTACCCCCTTTGGGAGGGGGGCAACTAATGAAAAACTGTTTTTT CASTPFGRGATNEKLFF
TRBJ2-3 many TRBD1 TRBV6-5 TGTGCCAGCAGTTCCTCGGGACAGGGGGAGGATACGCAGTATTTT CASSSSGQGEDTQYF
TRBJ2-6 many TRBD1 TRBV4-1 TGCGCCAGCAGCCAAGAAGGACAGGGGGGGTCTGGGGCCAACGTCCTGACTTTC CASSQEGQGGSGANVLTF
TRBJ1-4 many TRBD1 TRBV7-6 TGTGCCAGCAGCTTACTTCCGGGACAGGGGATTGAAAAACTGTTTTTT CASSLLPGQGIEKLFF
TRBJ1-5 many TRBD1 TRBV19 TGTGCCAGTAGAGGACAGGGGGCAGGGTATCAGCCCCAGCATTTT CASRGQGAGYQPQHF
TRBJ1-3 many . TRBV5-1 TGCGCCAGCAGCTTAGGACAGACAACTGGAAACACCATATATTTT CASSLGQTTGNTIYF
TRBJ1-4 . . TRBV29-1 TGCAGCGTCAAGACGGACGGGGGTGAAAAACTGTTTTTT CSVKTDGGEKLFF
TRBJ2-3 few TRBD2 TRBV2 TGTGCCAGCAGGACTAGCGGGGGGGAGCTACTTCGAAGCACAGATACGCAGTATTTT CASRTSGGELLRSTDTQYF
TRBJ2-3 few TRBD1 TRBV18 TGTGCCAGCTCACACTCGGCACAGGGGGCGCGTACGCAGTATTTT CASSHSAQGARTQYF
TRBJ2-3 many . TRBV5-1 TGCGCCAGCAGCTTGGTACGGGACACAGATACGCAGTATTTT CASSLVRDTDTQYF
TRBJ1-2 many TRBD1 TRBV6-4 TGTGCCAGCAGTCTTTTTACCGGGACAGGCTATGGCTACACCTTC CASSLFTGTGYGYTF
TRBJ2-3 many TRBD2 TRBV4-3 TGCGCCAGCAGCCAAGATTTGGGACTAGGTTCCGTCACAGATACGCAGTATTTT CASSQDLGLGSVTDTQYF
TRBJ2-1 . TRBD2 TRBV7-2 TGTGCCAGCAGCCCTAGCGGAAGCTCCTACAATGAGCAGTTCTTC CASSPSGSSYNEQFF
TRBJ1-5 few . TRBV2 TGTGCAGGCGGGGAGGGTGGGAATCAGCCCCAGCATTTT CAGGEGGNQPQHF
TRBJ2-2 many . TRBV6-1 TGTGCCAGCACCCTAAGGAAGGAGGACGGGGAGCTGTTTTTT CASTLRKEDGELFF
TRBJ1-6 many TRBD1 TRBV18 TGTGCCAGCTCACTTGGACAGGGCCATTCACCCCTCCACTTT CASSLGQGHSPLHF
TRBJ1-1 many . TRBV19 TGTGCCAGTAGAAGCCCGGGGGAAACTGAAGCTTTCTTT CASRSPGETEAFF
TRBJ1-3 . . TRBV4-3 TGCGCCAGCAGCCAAGGAGACTACGGAAACACCATATATTTT CASSQGDYGNTIYF
TRBJ1-2 many TRBD1 TRBV11-3 TGTGCCAGCAGCCGACCGGGACAGGGGGCAGGAGGCTACACCTTC CASSRPGQGAGGYTF
TRBJ1-6 many TRBD1 TRBV2 TGTGCCACCAGGGGGCAGGAGGGATATAATTCACCCCTCCACTTT CATRGQEGYNSPLHF
TRBJ1-1 many . TRBV7-6 TGTGCCAGCAGCTTAAAGAGGGGGAATGAAGCTTTCTTT CASSLKRGNEAFF
TRBJ2-3 few . TRBV6-5 TGTGCCAGCAGTTGGGGGGGCTCTAGCACAGATACGCAGTATTTT CASSWGGSSTDTQYF
TRBJ2-5 . . TRBV15 TGTGCCACCAGCGAACGGGATAGGAGGGAGACCCAGTACTTC CATSERDRRETQYF
TRBJ2-7 many . TRBV28 TGTGCCAGCAGTTTTAGGGGTCCCACATTTTACGAGCAGTACTTC CASSFRGPTFYEQYF
TRBJ1-2 many . TRBV11-2 TGTGCCAGCAGCTTAGAAGGGAGGGGAAACTATGGCTACACCTTC CASSLEGRGNYGYTF
TRBJ2-4 few . TRBV9 TGTGCCAGCAGCCCTTCCCTGGGGACTGTTTCCATAGCCAAAAACATTCAGTACTTC CASSPSLGTVSIAKNIQYF
TRBJ2-2 many . TRBV6-5 TGTGCCACGTCAAGGGGTACGGGCACCGGGGAGCTGTTTTTT CATSRGTGTGELFF